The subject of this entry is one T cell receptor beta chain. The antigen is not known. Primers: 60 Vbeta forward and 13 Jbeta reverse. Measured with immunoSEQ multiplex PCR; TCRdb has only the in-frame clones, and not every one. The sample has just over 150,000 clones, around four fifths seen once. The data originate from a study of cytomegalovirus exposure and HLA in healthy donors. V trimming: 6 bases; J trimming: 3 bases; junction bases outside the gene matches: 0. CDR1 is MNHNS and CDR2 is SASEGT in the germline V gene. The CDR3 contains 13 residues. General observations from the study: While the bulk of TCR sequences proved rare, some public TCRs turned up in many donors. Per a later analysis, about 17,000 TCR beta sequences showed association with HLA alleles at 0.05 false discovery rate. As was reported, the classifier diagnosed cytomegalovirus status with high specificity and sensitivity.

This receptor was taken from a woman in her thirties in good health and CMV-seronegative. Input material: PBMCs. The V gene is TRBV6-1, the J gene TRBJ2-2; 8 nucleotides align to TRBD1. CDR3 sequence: CASRDRDTGELFF. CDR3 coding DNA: TGTGCCAGCAGGGACAGGGACACCGGGGAGCTGTTTTTT.